This is a list of T cell receptor beta chains from one sample in a study of T cell responses to AZD1222 COVID-19 vaccine. Measured with immunoSEQ multiplex PCR; TCRdb has only the in-frame clones, and not every one. The sample holds 120,000 to 150,000 clones, roughly 88% seen once. The sample consisted of peripheral blood, taken 28 days after the second AZD1222 dose. The source of these receptors is an adult who received the AZD1222 COVID-19 vaccine. CDR3s include the opening cysteine and the closing phenylalanine or tryptophan. The order of the fields is D gene, J gene, V gene, clone size, CDR3 protein, CDR3 DNA. D genes are given only for firm matches. For some rows the clone size is stated as once, few or many, or as a class when expanded; others skip it.

NA TRBJ1-1 TRBV7-9 NA CASSLDGEAFF TGTGCCAGCAGCTTAGACGGGGAGGCTTTCTTT
NA TRBJ1-2 TRBV21-1 few CASSKGSYGTF TGTGCCAGCAGCAAAGGTTCATACGGCACCTTC
NA TRBJ2-3 TRBV28 few CASSWTASTDTQYF TGTGCCAGCAGCTGGACAGCATCCACAGATACGCAGTATTTT
NA TRBJ1-1 TRBV7-3 NA CASSSAGNTEAFF TGTGCCAGCAGCTCCGCGGGGAACACTGAAGCTTTCTTT
NA TRBJ1-6 TRBV27 once CASSLASSYNSPLHF TGTGCCAGCAGTTTGGCTAGCTCCTATAATTCACCCCTCCACTTT
TRBD2 TRBJ2-7 TRBV11-2 NA CASSFLAAREYSYEQYF TGTGCCAGCAGCTTCCTTGCGGCGCGGGAGTACTCCTACGAGCAGTACTTC
NA TRBJ1-6 TRBV9 NA CASSGGSDYNSPLHF TGTGCCAGCAGCGGGGGGAGCGATTATAATTCACCCCTCCACTTT
NA TRBJ2-7 TRBV3-1/TRBV3-2 NA CASSLIGSEQYF TGTGCCAGCAGCCTTATCGGTAGCGAGCAGTACTTC
NA TRBJ1-1 TRBV6-5 NA CASSYSQTLNTEAFF TGTGCCAGCAGTTACTCTCAAACCCTGAACACTGAAGCTTTCTTT
TRBD2 TRBJ2-3 TRBV2 NA CASTKKVASGRAGADTQYF TGTGCCAGCACCAAAAAGGTTGCTAGCGGGAGGGCCGGGGCAGATACGCAGTATTTT
NA TRBJ1-2 TRBV5-1 NA CASSPGQQNYGYTF TGCGCCAGCAGCCCCGGACAGCAAAACTATGGCTACACCTTC
NA TRBJ2-2 TRBV7-3 NA CASSHSQGGGELFF TGTGCCAGCAGCCATAGCCAGGGCGGCGGGGAGCTGTTTTTT
TRBD1 TRBJ2-7 TRBV27 few CASSLGTAAYEQYF TGTGCCAGCAGTCTCGGGACAGCCGCCTACGAGCAGTACTTC
TRBD1 TRBJ1-4 TRBV2 NA CASSGQGNNEKLFF TGTGCCAGCAGTGGACAGGGAAATAATGAAAAACTGTTTTTT
NA TRBJ1-5 TRBV6-5 NA CASRDSHSNQPQHF TGTGCCAGCAGGGACAGTCATAGCAATCAGCCCCAGCATTTT
NA TRBJ2-6 TRBV3-1/TRBV3-2 few CASSPWEIATSGANVLTF TGTGCCAGCAGCCCCTGGGAGATAGCAACTAGTGGGGCCAACGTCCTGACTTTC
NA TRBJ1-1 TRBV5-1 NA CASSFNVGGGTEAFF TGCGCCAGCAGCTTCAACGTAGGGGGAGGAACTGAAGCTTTCTTT
NA TRBJ2-3 TRBV3-1/TRBV3-2 NA CASSQASSTADTQYF TGTGCCAGCAGCCAAGCCTCTTCCACCGCGGATACGCAGTATTTT
NA TRBJ1-5 TRBV20-1 NA CSASRKGARNQPQHF TGCAGTGCTAGTAGGAAGGGTGCTAGGAATCAGCCCCAGCATTTT
NA TRBJ1-3 TRBV9 NA CASSVVPGAFGNTIYF TGTGCCAGCAGCGTAGTCCCGGGGGCTTTTGGAAACACCATATATTTT
NA TRBJ2-2 TRBV11-2 once CASSSGMRGTGELFF TGTGCCAGCAGCAGCGGCATGCGGGGCACCGGGGAGCTGTTTTTT
NA TRBJ1-2 TRBV12-3/TRBV12-4 NA CASSLSDRGYTF TGTGCCAGCAGTTTAAGCGATCGAGGCTACACCTTC
NA TRBJ2-3 TRBV7-9 NA CASSPTTDTQYF TGTGCCAGCAGCCCAACCACAGATACGCAGTATTTT
NA TRBJ1-2 TRBV7-9 NA CASSLEGWGYTF TGTGCCAGCAGCTTAGAGGGGTGGGGCTACACCTTC
NA TRBJ1-2 TRBV27 NA CASSFSENYGYTF TGTGCCAGCAGTTTCTCAGAGAACTATGGCTACACCTTC
TRBD2 TRBJ2-1 TRBV11-3 NA CASSSQGLAGVNEQFF TGTGCCAGCAGCTCCCAGGGACTAGCGGGAGTCAATGAGCAGTTCTTC
NA TRBJ1-2 TRBV19 NA CASTPRANYGYTF TGTGCCAGTACCCCCAGGGCTAACTATGGCTACACCTTC
NA TRBJ2-7 TRBV3-1/TRBV3-2 NA CASSQDGGSYEQYF TGTGCCAGCAGCCAAGACGGAGGCTCCTACGAGCAGTACTTC
TRBD1 TRBJ1-1 TRBV7-2 NA CASSLGPTGAYTEAFF TGTGCCAGCAGCTTAGGCCCCACAGGGGCCTACACTGAAGCTTTCTTT